The present T cell receptor (beta chain) was sequenced within a study of memory CD4+ T cells and cytomegalovirus serostatus. Study-wide findings and caveats: Suggested: most of the CMV-linked TCR signature lies in CD4+ memory cells.

Assay used: immunoSEQ multiplex PCR; TCRdb lists only in-frame clones, some missing. The sample gives around 84,000 clones, approximately 80% of which show up once; 0.78% is in the top ten. The sort gate was single viable CD3+CD4+CD8-CD45RO+ cells for memory CD4+ T cells. Germline V gives CDR1 KGHSH, CDR2 LQKENI. The J segment lost 5 bases and the V segment lost 0 bases, leaving 6 bases of the junction unmatched. The CDR3 runs to 18 residues. Turning to this clone: Its cognate antigen is unknown.

This chain uses TRBV18 with TRBJ2-5, with 16 bases matching TRBD2. Sequencing was performed on memory CD4+ T cells from blood. This sequence originates from an adult in good health and CMV-seronegative. The CDR3 region has the DNA TGTGCCAGCTCACCACCGGGACTAGCGGGGGGGCTCATGGAGACCCAGTACTTC. It translates to CASSPPGLAGGLMETQYF.